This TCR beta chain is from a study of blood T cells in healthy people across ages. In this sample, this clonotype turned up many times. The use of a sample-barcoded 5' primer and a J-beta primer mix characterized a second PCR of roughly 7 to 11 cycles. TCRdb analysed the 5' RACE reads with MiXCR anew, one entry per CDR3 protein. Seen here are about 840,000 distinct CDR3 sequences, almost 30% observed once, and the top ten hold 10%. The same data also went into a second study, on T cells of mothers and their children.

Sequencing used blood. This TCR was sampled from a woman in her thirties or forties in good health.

In DNA, the CDR3 is TGTGCCAGCAGCTTAGGTTCCGGATACAATGAGCAGTTCTTC. Translating it yields CASSLGSGYNEQFF. J is TRBJ2-1 and V is TRBV7-2; D is uncertain. Germline CDR1 and CDR2: SGHTA and FQGNSA. CDR3 length: 14 residues. With 1 base removed from V and 4 bases from J, the gap between germline ends came to 8 bases.